One and the same sample provided the 32 T cell receptor beta chains below, sequenced in a study of blood T cell repertoires in COVID-19 (TCRdb year 2020). The method behind the library was the immunoSEQ multiplex PCR assay. TCRdb stores this immuneACCESS table with in-frame sequences only. Part of the clones is absent; in the studies checked, under half of the shortfall reflects unresolved V genes, and no reason is known for the rest. This sample is represented by around 100,000 clones; 84% of them were singletons. Roughly 2% of the sample is held by the ten biggest clonotypes. Specimen: peripheral blood. Receptor source: a man aged 70-80 years with active or convalescent COVID-19.

V is TRBV6-2 or TRBV6-3 and J is TRBJ2-2; TRBD2 aligns across 10 bases. The CDR3 runs to 17 residues. The V and J ends lost 3 bases and 2 bases, in that order; junction bases with no gene match: 6. CDR1 and CDR2 from the germline V gene are MNHEY and SVGEGT. CDR3 bases: TGTGCCAGCAGTTATCGAATAGCGGGGGGAAACACCGGGGAGCTGTTTTTT. It specifies CASSYRIAGGNTGELFF.

This chain links TRBV6-2 or TRBV6-3 with TRBJ2-3; weak D call: TRBD2 (5 bases). Trimming removed 1 base from V and 0 bases from J, with 8 bases in between. This CDR3 has 15 amino acids. In germline, CDR1 is MNHEY, CDR2 SVGEGT. DNA for the CDR3: TGTGCCAGCAGTTACTGGCGGACTAGCACAGATACGCAGTATTTT. Its protein product is CASSYWRTSTDTQYF.

CDR3 DNA: TGCGCCAGCAGCGTCATGACAGGCACAGATACGCAGTATTTT. As protein: CASSVMTGTDTQYF. The chain joins TRBV5-1 to TRBJ2-3; a possible D gene is TRBD1 (5 bases). Trimming cost V 4 bases and J 1 base, with 10 bases left between them. Germline V gene sequence: CDR1 SGHRS, CDR2 YFSETQ. This CDR3 has 14 amino acids.

The J gene is TRBJ2-2, the V gene TRBV11-2, with 7 positions matching TRBD2. This CDR3 region has 14 residues. V gave up 5 bases and J gave up 5 bases; unmatched junction bases: 5. The V gene's germline CDR1 is SGHAT and CDR2 FQNNGV. The CDR3, as DNA: TGTGCCAGCAGCCCTACGGGGGGTACCGGGGAGCTGTTTTTT. Encoded protein: CASSPTGGTGELFF.

Only one count was recorded for this clone. V gene TRBV28 combines with J gene TRBJ2-5; D gene ambiguous. The CDR3 extends over 15 amino acids. The V gene lost 7 bases and the J gene lost 1 base, with 16 bases spanning the gap. Germline CDR1 and CDR2: MDHEN and SYDVKM. CDR3 DNA sequence: TGTGCCAGCACCTCCCCGGCGAACAGCCAAGAGACCCAGTACTTC. Its protein product is CASTSPANSQETQYF.

The chain carries TRBV25-1 and TRBJ1-2, with TRBD1 as a possible D gene (6 bases). This CDR3 contains 14 residues. Trimming stripped 4 bases from V and 0 bases from J, with 9 bases between. Looked up from germline, CDR1 is MGHDK and CDR2 is SYGVNS. The CDR3 DNA is TGTGCCAGCAGTGCCTCAGGGGCTAACTATGGCTACACCTTC. Translated, it gives CASSASGANYGYTF.

The chain couples TRBV2 to TRBJ2-3, with 8 positions matching TRBD2. This CDR3 has 15 residues. Germline loops: CDR1 SNHLY, CDR2 FYNNEI. J gave up 5 bases and V 7 bases, and 11 bases lay outside the gene matches. The CDR3 spells CASKLSGADRDTQYF. In DNA, the CDR3 is TGTGCCAGCAAACTTAGCGGGGCAGATAGAGATACGCAGTATTTT.

About this clone itself: Compared with germline, one end of the junction differs, possibly owing to a read error. The CDR3 spells CASSSLSGVQEAQYF. CDR3 nucleotides: TGCGCCAGCAGTTCTTTGAGCGGGGTTCAAGAGGCCCAGTACTTC. The chain carries TRBV5-1 and TRBJ2-5, with 7 bases aligning to TRBD2. The CDR3 is made up of 15 amino acids. Germline CDR1 and CDR2: SGHRS and YFSETQ.

This clone has only one observation. The CDR3 DNA is TGTGCCAGCAGCCGGGACAGGGCCTTCGTTCTGAACACTGAAGCTTTCTTT. The encoded protein is CASSRDRAFVLNTEAFF. J is TRBJ1-1 and V is TRBV2, with 9 bases that match TRBD1. CDR3 size: 17 residues. In germline, CDR1 is SNHLY, CDR2 FYNNEI. V was clipped by 6 bases and J by 0 bases; unmatched bases: 11.

V gene TRBV5-1 combines with J gene TRBJ2-6; 9 nucleotides align to TRBD1. V lost 7 bases, J lost 19 bases, and 24 bases stayed unmatched. The CDR3 is made up of 16 amino acids. CDR1 and CDR2 (germline): SGHRS, YFSETQ. CDR3 bases: TGCGCCAGCCAGGAGGACCAGACAGGGGGATCTCGGATAGGAACTTTC. Protein sequence: CASQEDQTGGSRIGTF.

The chain carries TRBV19 and TRBJ2-1, with 9 bases fitting TRBD2. Germline CDR1 and CDR2: LNHDA and SQIVND (reference sequence). The CDR3 extends over 14 amino acids. V trimming: 3 bases; J trimming: 12 bases; junction bases outside the gene matches: 9. Here the CDR3 DNA reads TGTGCCAGTAGTATCGGGCAGCGGGGGGCCTGGCAGTTCTTC. This gives the protein CASSIGQRGAWQFF.

The rearrangement uses TRBV9 and TRBJ1-1; no definite D call. The CDR3 runs to 13 residues. The ends were cut back, 0 bases at V and 3 bases at J, with 6 bases in the middle. Per the germline V gene, CDR1 is SGDLS and CDR2 is YYNGEE. The CDR3 loop is CASSVALHTEAFF. For the CDR3, the DNA is TGTGCCAGCAGCGTAGCTCTACACACTGAAGCTTTCTTT.

The gene calls are TRBV7-9 and TRBJ1-3, with D possibly being TRBD1 (5 bases). The CDR3 spans 14 residues. Germline V gene lookup returns CDR1 SEHNR and CDR2 FQNEAQ (reference sequence). V lost 3 bases to trimming and J lost 0 bases, with 6 bases between them. This CDR3 is CASSLTVSGNTIYF. DNA for the CDR3: TGTGCCAGCAGCTTGACAGTCTCTGGAAACACCATATATTTT.

The chain carries TRBV27 and TRBJ2-6; TRBD1 aligns across 7 bases. V trimming: 5 bases; J trimming: 2 bases; junction bases outside the gene matches: 6. Germline assignment: CDR1 MNHEY and CDR2 SMNVEV (reference sequence). The length of the CDR3 is 16 residues. The CDR3 DNA reads as TGTGCCAGCAGTGCGTCTACAGGGGCTGGGGCCAACGTCCTGACTTTC. Translated, it gives CASSASTGAGANVLTF.

The table lists this clone with a few counts. V gene TRBV28 combines with J gene TRBJ1-1, with D possibly matching TRBD1 (5 bases). Between the trimmed V and J ends, which lost 4 bases and 5 bases, there was a span of 14 bases. This CDR3 is built from 14 residues. Germline CDR1 is MDHEN and CDR2 is SYDVKM. The CDR3 reads CASSSPGKSTEAFF. DNA for the CDR3: TGTGCCAGCAGTTCCCCAGGGAAGTCAACTGAAGCTTTCTTT.

This chain connects TRBV7-2 to TRBJ1-5; 8 bases fit TRBD1. Germline CDR1 reads SGHTA; CDR2 reads FQGNSA. Trimming took 6 bases from V and 3 from J; bases not matched to a gene: 10. This CDR3 spans 16 amino acids. The CDR3: CASSFRQGPANQPQHF. DNA of the CDR3: TGTGCCAGCAGTTTTCGACAGGGGCCCGCCAATCAGCCCCAGCATTTT. Full variable domain (outside the CDR3, taken from reference TRBV7-2 and TRBJ1-5): GAGVSQSPSNKVTEKGKDVELRCDPISGHTALYWYRQSLGQGLEFLIYFQGNSAPDKSGLPSDRFSAERTGGSVSTLTIQRTQQEDSAVYLCASSFRQGPANQPQHFGDGTRLSIL.

The chain employs TRBV10-3 and TRBJ2-1, with D tentatively TRBD1 (6 bases). The CDR3 is made up of 13 amino acids. Per germline, CDR1 ENHRY and CDR2 SYGVKD. V lost 8 bases and J 5 bases, leaving 13 bases between the germline ends. Here the CDR3 reads CAIRDEGDNEQFF. CDR3 sequence (DNA): TGTGCCATCCGGGACGAGGGGGACAATGAGCAGTTCTTC.

This chain links TRBV30 with TRBJ1-6; the match to TRBD1 covers 7 bases. The germline CDR1 and CDR2 sequences are GTSNPN and SVGIG (reference sequence). The CDR3 totals 15 residues. V lost 0 bases and J lost 6; bases outside the gene matches: 5. This CDR3 is CAWSVLGTANSPLHF. CDR3 coding DNA: TGTGCCTGGAGTGTACTTGGGACAGCTAATTCACCCCTCCACTTT.

Here the CDR3 reads CASSLRAGETQYF. For the CDR3, the DNA is TGTGCCAGCAGCTTAAGAGCGGGAGAGACCCAGTACTTC. V usage is TRBV7-3 and J usage is TRBJ2-5; D might be TRBD2 (6 bases). CDR1 SGHTA and CDR2 FQGTGA come from the germline V gene. V lost 1 base to trimming and J lost 4 bases, with 7 bases between them. The CDR3 spans 13 residues.

Only one count was recorded for this clone. For the CDR3, the DNA is TGTGCCAGCCGGGTCCAGGGGGGAAACACTGAAGCTTTCTTT. It translates to CASRVQGGNTEAFF. This chain uses TRBV2 with TRBJ1-1; TRBD1 aligns across 7 bases. Germline loops: CDR1 SNHLY, CDR2 FYNNEI. V shed 8 bases, J shed 2 bases, and the junction held 8 bases outside the gene matches. The CDR3 totals 14 residues.

This chain connects TRBV30 to TRBJ1-5; 9 bases are shared with TRBD1. The germline V gene encodes CDR1 GTSNPN and CDR2 SVGIG (reference sequence). The CDR3 has 15 amino acids. The J segment lost 5 bases and the V segment lost 2 bases, leaving 7 bases of the junction unmatched. The CDR3 loop reads CAWSKGQGPYQPQHF. The CDR3, as DNA: TGTGCCTGGAGTAAGGGACAGGGACCATATCAGCCCCAGCATTTT.

V gene TRBV7-2 combines with J gene TRBJ1-4; 7 bases map to TRBD1. Germline-derived CDR1 and CDR2 are SGHTA and FQGNSA. CDR3 length: 15 residues. V was pared by 2 bases and J by 4 bases, with 4 bases of the junction left unmatched. The CDR3 bases are TGTGCCAGCAGCTTAATGGGACAGATTAATGAAAAACTGTTTTTT. Amino acid sequence: CASSLMGQINEKLFF.

The V and J genes are TRBV21-1 and TRBJ2-2; the table gives TRBD2 as D, unverified against the DNA. TRBV21-1 counts as a pseudogene. The CDR3 contains 14 residues. Here the CDR3 reads CASSSGSNTGELFF. The CDR3 DNA reads TGTGCCAGCAGCAGCGGTTCGAACACCGGGGAGCTGTTTTTT.

V is TRBV5-4 and J is TRBJ2-3; 8 bases match TRBD2. The CDR3 spans 18 residues. CDR1 and CDR2 (germline): SGHNT, YYREEE (reference sequence). V lost 4 bases and J lost 2; bases outside the gene matches: 15. CDR3: CASSPGGVSGAITDTQYF. The CDR3 coding sequence is TGTGCCAGCAGCCCTGGTGGGGTTAGCGGGGCCATCACAGATACGCAGTATTTT.

The V and J genes are TRBV2 and TRBJ1-1, with D possibly being TRBD1 (6 bases). The CDR3 extends over 14 amino acids. The germline V gene has CDR1 SNHLY and CDR2 FYNNEI. Trimming took 2 bases from V and 4 from J, leaving 11 bases between them. DNA of the CDR3: TGTGCCAGCAGTGAAAGCAGGGGTGGCACTGAAGCTTTCTTT. It yields the protein CASSESRGGTEAFF.

The chain couples TRBV11-2 to TRBJ2-3; D gene uncertain. V dropped 3 bases and J dropped 0 bases, with 10 bases sitting between them. Germline V gives CDR1 SGHAT, CDR2 FQNNGV. This CDR3 is built from 15 residues. The CDR3 DNA sequence: TGTGCCAGCAGCTTTTCCCCTACTAGCACAGATACGCAGTATTTT. It specifies CASSFSPTSTDTQYF. Full variable domain (outside the CDR3, taken from reference TRBV11-2 and TRBJ2-3): EAGVAQSPRYKIIEKRQSVAFWCNPISGHATLYWYQQILGQGPKLLIQFQNNGVVDDSQLPKDRFSAERLKGVDSTLKIQPAKLEDSAVYLCASSFSPTSTDTQYFGPGTRLTVL.

The rearrangement joins TRBV6-6 to TRBJ2-7, with D perhaps TRBD2 (5 bases). V lost 2 bases and J 7 bases, leaving 9 bases between the germline ends. The CDR3 runs to 12 residues. Germline-derived CDR1 and CDR2 are MNHNY and SVGAGI (reference sequence). The CDR3 is CASSYEGGEQYF. The CDR3, as DNA: TGTGCCAGCAGTTACGAGGGCGGAGAGCAGTACTTC.

The chain links TRBV2 to TRBJ1-3; a possible D gene is TRBD1 (5 bases). Germline V gene sequence: CDR1 SNHLY, CDR2 FYNNEI. The CDR3 length is 14 residues. Trimming pared 6 bases from V and 4 bases from J, leaving 13 bases between. In nucleotides, the CDR3 is TGTGCCAGCAGAACAGGAGGACTAGGAAACACCATATATTTT. Translating gives CASRTGGLGNTIYF. The whole variable domain, filled in from reference TRBV2 and TRBJ1-3, reads EPEVTQTPSHQVTQMGQEVILRCVPISNHLYFYWYRQILGQKVEFLVSFYNNEISEKSEIFDDQFSVERPDGSNFTLKIRSTKLEDSAMYFCASRTGGLGNTIYFGEGSWLTVV.

This chain joins TRBV5-1 and TRBJ2-7; TRBD1 matches 8 bases. Germline V gene lookup returns CDR1 SGHRS and CDR2 YFSETQ. J gave up 3 bases and V 6 bases, and 11 bases lay outside the gene matches. The CDR3 extends over 15 amino acids. In DNA, the CDR3 is TGCGCCAGCAACCCGGATGGACAGGGCCACTACGAGCAGTACTTC. Encoded protein: CASNPDGQGHYEQYF.

The rearrangement links TRBV21-1 to TRBJ2-5; TRBD1, the table's D call, was not compared with the DNA. TRBV21-1 is a known pseudogene. This CDR3 is built from 16 residues. As DNA, the CDR3 is TGTGCCAGCAGCAAAGTTGAGGGGGCGAGGCAAGAGACCCAGTACTTC. Amino acids: CASSKVEGARQETQYF.

This chain joins TRBV7-9 and TRBJ1-1; possible D gene TRBD1, 6 bases. The CDR3 loop spans 11 amino acids. Germline V gene sequence: CDR1 SEHNR, CDR2 FQNEAQ (reference sequence). Trimming left V 1 base short and J 11 bases short, with 8 bases between. The CDR3 DNA is TGTGCCAGCAGCTTAGGGCAGGGGGCTTTCTTT. Translation: CASSLGQGAFF.

The genes are TRBV18 and TRBJ1-4; D remains ambiguous. The V end was cut by 4 bases, the J end by 7 bases, with 10 bases between. Germline V gene lookup returns CDR1 KGHSH and CDR2 LQKENI. The CDR3 contains 13 residues. In DNA, the CDR3 is TGTGCCAGCTCACGCGACTCTTCTGAAAAACTGTTTTTT. The encoded protein is CASSRDSSEKLFF.